Sequencing of this TCR beta chain was carried out in a study of tumor-infiltrating lymphocytes in localized non-small cell lung cancer. General study points: Not all patients were TCR sequenced, owing to tissue quantity. Tumor T-cell fraction from TCR sequencing was not associated with recurrence-free survival (p = 0.61). Higher tumor T cell infiltration than in uninvolved lung was supported by TCRbeta sequencing. Each assay used a separate piece of the same tissue.

The table came from immunoSEQ multiplex PCR; TCRdb's copy has only in-frame clones and leaves some out. There are 12,000 or so clones in the sample; 65% to 85% occur only once, and almost 8% lies in the top ten. The CDR3 sequence is 16 residues long. Germline loops: CDR1 SGHTA, CDR2 FQGTGA. V was shortened by 4 bases and J by 0 bases, with 12 bases between the two germline ends. Concerning this clone: Its antigen is unidentified.

The chain employs TRBV7-3 and TRBJ2-2; no clear D. This sequence was found in a human donor with non-small cell lung cancer. Sequences were obtained from lung tumor tissue. The CDR3: CASSSGFGANTGELFF. The CDR3, as DNA: TGTGCCAGCAGCTCAGGATTTGGGGCGAACACCGGGGAGCTGTTTTTT. The whole variable domain, filled in from reference TRBV7-3 and TRBJ2-2, reads GAGVSQTPSNKVTEKGKYVELRCDPISGHTALYWYRQSLGQGPEFLIYFQGTGAADDSGLPNDRFFAVRPEGSVSTLKIQRTERGDSAVYLCASSSGFGANTGELFFGEGSRLTVL.